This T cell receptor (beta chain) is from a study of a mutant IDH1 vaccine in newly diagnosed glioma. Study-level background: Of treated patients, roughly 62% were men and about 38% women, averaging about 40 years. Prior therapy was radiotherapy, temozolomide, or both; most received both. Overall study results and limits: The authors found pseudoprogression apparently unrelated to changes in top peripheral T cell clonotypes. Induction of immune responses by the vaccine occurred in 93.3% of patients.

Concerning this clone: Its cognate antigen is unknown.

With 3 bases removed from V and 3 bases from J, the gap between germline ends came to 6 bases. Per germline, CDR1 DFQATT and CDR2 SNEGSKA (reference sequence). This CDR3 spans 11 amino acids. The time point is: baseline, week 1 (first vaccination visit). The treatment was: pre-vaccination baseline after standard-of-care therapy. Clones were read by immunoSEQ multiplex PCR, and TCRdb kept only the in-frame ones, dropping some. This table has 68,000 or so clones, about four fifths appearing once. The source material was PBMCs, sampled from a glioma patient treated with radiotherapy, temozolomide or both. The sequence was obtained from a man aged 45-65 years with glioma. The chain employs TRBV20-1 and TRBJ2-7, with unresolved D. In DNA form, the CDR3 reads TGCAGTGCTAGTTTTCACTACGAGCAGTACTTC. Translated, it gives CSASFHYEQYF.